This T cell receptor beta chain was sequenced for a study of blood T cell repertoires in COVID-19 (dated by TCRdb to about 2020). Background for the entire study: Samples covering the acute and convalescent phases of COVID-19 were provided by collaborators in the United States, Italy and Spain. The material from the prospective study consisted of cDNA or gDNA derived from T cells, B-cell-depleted T cells, or PBMCs. The dataset comprised deeply sampled blood TCRbeta repertoires from subjects exposed to, actively infected with, or recovered from COVID-19. A freely available public database, intended as a resource for researchers studying the immune response to SARS-CoV-2, is where the repertoires were released. Samples were obtained from the ongoing ImmuneRACE study (first 160 participants) and from 1,254 subjects provided by 6 global collaborators. Sample metadata almost always included a de-identified subject ID, COVID-19 status, age in years and sex. Where HLA class I and class II types were available, the types were taken from metadata supplied by the sample provider, not from assay-based typing.

The CDR3, from cysteine to phenylalanine, totals 17 residues. The only DNA kept is the CDR3, 51 bases in frame from the first base. For this chain, trimming is 6 bases at the V end and 4 bases at the J end, and the number of junction bases without a gene match is 15. CDR1 and CDR2 were assigned from the germline V gene as MRHNA and SNTAGT. The immunoSEQ Assay, a bias-controlled multiplex PCR, was used to amplify TCRbeta CDR3 regions from genomic DNA. Concerning the study's data processing: Within the assay, amplification of reference gene primers was used to estimate how many nucleated cells each sample contained. To quantify the absolute abundance of each unique TCRbeta CDR3 rearrangement, sequence reads were collapsed and filtered. For each sample, productive Simpson clonality was calculated by taking the square root of Simpson's diversity index across productive rearrangements. The clones in this table, taken by TCRdb from immuneACCESS, are in-frame only. Not every clone is retained; where verified, under half of the shortfall comes from an unresolved V gene, and the cause of the rest is unknown. V and J calls plus clone size are reproduced from that table; the DNA served to infer D and trimming. In this sample the table shows some 100,000 clones, approximately 89% of which occur a single time. The ten largest clonotypes hold roughly 1.9% of the sample.

The collaborating institutions used their own protocols to collect whole blood in K2EDTA tubes. Collaborator samples were shipped for TCRbeta analysis as frozen whole blood, isolated PBMCs, or DNA extracted from either sample type. About this clone: The specificity of this receptor is unknown. No base quality values were provided; no much bigger clone lies one nucleotide off.

Summary of the overall study and its limitations: The quantity of clinical and demographic metadata differed by source and by participant and was supplied without curation.

The receptor comes from a man over 45 with active COVID-19. The rearranged chain carries TRBV6-4 and TRBJ2-1; TRBD1 lines up with 7 middle nucleotides. Sequencing input: peripheral blood. The CDR3 region reads CASRRTGTYNIYNEQFF. The bases read TGTGCCAGCAGGCGGACAGGTACCTATAATATATACAATGAGCAGTTCTTC.